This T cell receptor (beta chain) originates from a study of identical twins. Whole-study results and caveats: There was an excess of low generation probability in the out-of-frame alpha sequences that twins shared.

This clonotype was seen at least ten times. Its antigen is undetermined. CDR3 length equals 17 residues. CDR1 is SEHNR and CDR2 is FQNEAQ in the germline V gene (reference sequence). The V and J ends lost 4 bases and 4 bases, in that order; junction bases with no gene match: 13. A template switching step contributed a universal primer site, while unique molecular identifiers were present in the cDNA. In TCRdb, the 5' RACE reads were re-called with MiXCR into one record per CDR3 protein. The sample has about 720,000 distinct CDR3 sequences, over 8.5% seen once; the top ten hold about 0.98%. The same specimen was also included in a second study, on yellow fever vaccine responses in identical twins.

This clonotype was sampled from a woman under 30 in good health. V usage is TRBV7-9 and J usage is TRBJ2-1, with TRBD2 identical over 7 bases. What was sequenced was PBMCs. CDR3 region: CASSSLEGGSLYNEQFF. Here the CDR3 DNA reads TGTGCCAGCAGCTCCCTAGAGGGCGGGAGCCTGTACAATGAGCAGTTCTTC.